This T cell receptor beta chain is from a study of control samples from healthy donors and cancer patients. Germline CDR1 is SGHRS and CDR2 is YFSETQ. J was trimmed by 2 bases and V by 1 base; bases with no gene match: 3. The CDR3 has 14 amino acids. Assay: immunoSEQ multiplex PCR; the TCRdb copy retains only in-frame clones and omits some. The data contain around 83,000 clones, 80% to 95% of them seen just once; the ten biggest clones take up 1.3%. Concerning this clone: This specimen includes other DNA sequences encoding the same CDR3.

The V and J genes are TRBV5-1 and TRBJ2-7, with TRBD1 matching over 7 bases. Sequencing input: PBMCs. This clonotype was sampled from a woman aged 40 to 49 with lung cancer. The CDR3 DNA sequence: TGCGCCAGCAGCTTGACGGGGACAGCCTACGAGCAGTACTTC. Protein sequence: CASSLTGTAYEQYF. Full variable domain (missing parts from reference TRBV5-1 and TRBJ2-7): KAGVTQTPRYLIKTRGQQVTLSCSPISGHRSVSWYQQTPGQGLQFLFEYFSETQRNKGNFPGRFSGRQFSNSRSEMNVSTLELGDSALYLCASSLTGTAYEQYFGPGTRLTVT.